The 29 T cell receptor beta chains reported below all come from one sample, sequenced in a study of cytomegalovirus exposure and HLA in healthy donors. Primers for the PCR totalled 60 Vbeta and 13 Jbeta. Sequencing was performed with immunoSEQ multiplex PCR; in TCRdb, only in-frame clones are kept and a portion is missing. Its table lists about 140,000 clones. The material sequenced was PBMCs. These receptors came from a male donor in good health and CMV-seronegative.

The CDR3 region has the DNA TGTGCCAGCAGCGCTCGGGGACTAGCGGGGGACCTTTACAATGAGCAGTTCTTC. Its protein product is CASSARGLAGDLYNEQFF. The rearrangement links TRBV9 to TRBJ2-1, with 14 bases matching TRBD2. V lost 3 bases and J lost 4; bases outside the gene matches: 9. Germline V lookup: CDR1 SGDLS, CDR2 YYNGEE. This CDR3 contains 18 residues.

The chain combines TRBV30 with TRBJ1-4, with D maybe TRBD1 (6 bases). CDR1 and CDR2 (germline): GTSNPN, SVGIG (reference sequence). The CDR3 is made up of 14 amino acids. V dropped 2 bases and J dropped 4 bases, with 11 bases sitting between them. The CDR3 bases are TGTGCCTGGAGTACCAGGGGCTTTAATGAAAAACTGTTTTTT. Amino acids: CAWSTRGFNEKLFF.

The chain links TRBV4-1 to TRBJ2-7; 9 positions match TRBD2. Per the germline V gene, CDR1 is MGHRA and CDR2 is YSYEKL. The junction had 8 bases not matched to a gene; V was cut back by 0 bases and J by 5 bases. The CDR3 has 16 amino acids. Here the CDR3 DNA reads TGCGCCAGCAGCCAAGAACATCAGCGGGAGGACCACGAGCAGTACTTC. Protein sequence: CASSQEHQREDHEQYF.

The chain recombines TRBV4-3 with TRBJ1-2; D unresolved. Germline CDR1 reads LGHNA; CDR2 reads YSLEER. V was trimmed by 0 bases and J by 4 bases, leaving 6 bases between them. The CDR3 sequence is 13 residues long. The CDR3 DNA sequence: TGCGCCAGCAGCCAAGATCGTAGCTATGGCTACACCTTC. Amino acids: CASSQDRSYGYTF.

The J gene is TRBJ2-2, the V gene TRBV10-2; 9 nucleotides align to TRBD2. This CDR3 comprises 16 residues. Germline trimming cut 6 bases from V and 0 bases from J; bases unmatched to any gene: 5. Germline loops: CDR1 WSHSY, CDR2 SAAADI. In nucleotides, the CDR3 is TGCGCCAGCAGAGGAATAGCGGGGGCGAACACCGGGGAGCTGTTTTTT. This codes for CASRGIAGANTGELFF.

V gene TRBV6-5 combines with J gene TRBJ2-1; tentative D call: TRBD2 (6 bases). V was pared by 4 bases and J by 10 bases, with 20 bases between. Germline V CDR1 and CDR2: MNHEY, SVGAGI. The CDR3 contains 15 residues. The CDR3 coding sequence is TGTGCCAGCAGTTCGCCCCGACTAGGCGGGCGGGAGCAGTTCTTC. Its translation is CASSSPRLGGREQFF.

The chain couples TRBV9 to TRBJ2-5; TRBD2 is a possible D gene (6 bases). The CDR3 loop spans 15 amino acids. From germline, CDR1 is SGDLS and CDR2 YYNGEE. V shed 2 bases and J shed 1 base, with 12 bases lying between them. Here the CDR3 reads CASSVGGSSQETQYF. The CDR3 DNA is TGTGCCAGCAGCGTGGGAGGATCGTCCCAAGAGACCCAGTACTTC.

The chain uses TRBV11-2 and TRBJ1-2; 7 bases match TRBD1. This CDR3 region has 13 residues. The ends lost 5 bases at V and 5 bases at J; junction bases unmatched: 5. Germline V CDR1 and CDR2: SGHAT, FQNNGV. The chain's CDR3 is CASSLNRGYGYTF. The CDR3 DNA reads TGTGCCAGCAGCCTAAACAGGGGATATGGCTACACCTTC.

V is TRBV18 and J is TRBJ2-1; 8 positions agree with TRBD1. The ends lost 2 bases at V and 8 bases at J; junction bases unmatched: 17. Germline assignment: CDR1 KGHSH and CDR2 LQKENI. This CDR3 contains 18 residues. CDR3 nucleotides: TGTGCCAGCTCACCATATCTTAGAGGGACAGGTCTTGGTGATGAGCAGTTCTTC. Its protein is CASSPYLRGTGLGDEQFF.

The chain recombines TRBV7-6 with TRBJ2-3; 10 nucleotides line up with TRBD2. The CDR3 is 19 residues long. Germline CDR1 SGHVS, CDR2 FNYEAQ. J gave up 2 bases and V 0 bases, and 11 bases lay outside the gene matches. For the CDR3, the DNA is TGTGCCAGCAGCTTAGCGAGGGGGACTAGCGACGTTTTCACAGATACGCAGTATTTT. Translated: CASSLARGTSDVFTDTQYF. The full variable domain, in which reference TRBV7-6 and TRBJ2-3 provide the parts outside the CDR3, is GAGVSQSPRYKVTKRGQDVALRCDPISGHVSLYWYRQALGQGPEFLTYFNYEAQQDKSGLPNDRFSAERPEGSISTLTIQRTEQRDSAMYRCASSLARGTSDVFTDTQYFGPGTRLTVL.

The chain is built from TRBV19 and TRBJ1-1; 9 bases are shared with TRBD1. The CDR3 consists of 18 residues. The junction had 19 bases not matched to a gene; V was cut back by 6 bases and J by 5 bases. Germline CDR1 LNHDA, CDR2 SQIVND (reference sequence). The CDR3 bases are TGTGCCAGTAGAAAAAAGGGGGGACAGGGATACGAGGGGACTGAAGCTTTCTTT. Protein: CASRKKGGQGYEGTEAFF.

The rearrangement uses TRBV14 and TRBJ1-2; D might be TRBD1 (5 bases). V lost 0 bases, J lost 4 bases, and 9 bases lay in between. The length of the CDR3 is 14 residues. CDR1 SGHDN and CDR2 FVKESK come from the germline V gene. The CDR3 coding sequence is TGTGCCAGCAGCCAAGAATTGGGGGGCTATGGCTACACCTTC. Encoded protein: CASSQELGGYGYTF.

The gene calls are TRBV10-1 and TRBJ2-7; TRBD1 matches at 7 bases. CDR1 and CDR2 (germline): WNHNN, SYGVQD (reference sequence). The ends lost 5 bases at V and 3 bases at J; junction bases unmatched: 4. This CDR3 is 13 amino acids long. CDR3: CASSRTGDYEQYF. The CDR3 DNA sequence: TGCGCCAGCAGTCGGACAGGAGACTACGAGCAGTACTTC.

This chain connects TRBV7-6 to TRBJ2-3, with TRBD2 matching over 12 bases. CDR1 is SGHVS and CDR2 is FNYEAQ in the germline V gene. Trimming at V came to 4 bases and at J to 4 bases, leaving 12 bases not matched to a gene. The CDR3 runs 18 residues. The CDR3 region is CASSSLAGGLLLADTQYF. The CDR3 nucleotides read TGTGCCAGCAGCTCCCTAGCGGGGGGGCTTTTATTAGCAGATACGCAGTATTTT.

The rearrangement uses TRBV10-2 and TRBJ1-5; D remains ambiguous. From germline, CDR1 is WSHSY and CDR2 SAAADI. CDR3 length: 14 amino acids. Trimming stripped 8 bases from V and 4 bases from J, with 15 bases between. The CDR3 reads CASSRYAGNQPQHF. The CDR3 DNA sequence: TGCGCCAGCTCCAGGTACGCGGGAAATCAGCCCCAGCATTTT.

The chain uses TRBV7-6 and TRBJ2-7; TRBD2 might be the D (6 bases). The V gene lost 4 bases and the J gene lost 5 bases, with 18 bases spanning the gap. The germline gives CDR1 SGHVS, CDR2 FNYEAQ. The CDR3 contains 15 residues. The CDR3 sequence: CASSSPGSNPHEQYF. The CDR3 DNA sequence: TGTGCCAGCAGCTCCCCCGGGAGCAACCCCCACGAGCAGTACTTC.

A remark on this clone: Relative to the germline gene, one junction end is altered; a read error may explain this. The chain joins TRBV29-1 to TRBJ1-2, with D uncertain. This CDR3 has 10 amino acids. CDR1 is SQVTM, CDR2 ANQGSEA, per germline. The CDR3 DNA reads TGCAGCGTTGGAGGAGGTGGCTACTCCTTC. Amino acids: CSVGGGGYSF.

V is TRBV15 and J is TRBJ1-1, with TRBD1 as a possible D gene (5 bases). The CDR3 is 17 residues long. Trimming removed 0 bases from V and 4 bases from J, with 18 bases in between. In germline, CDR1 is LNHNV, CDR2 YYDKDF (reference sequence). The CDR3: CATSRDQRGEMSTEAFF. The CDR3 region has the DNA TGTGCCACCAGCAGAGATCAACGGGGGGAGATGAGCACTGAAGCTTTCTTT.

The rearrangement joins TRBV4-3 to TRBJ1-1; D remains unclear. CDR3 length equals 16 residues. In germline, CDR1 is LGHNA, CDR2 YSLEER. V shed 4 bases and J shed 0 bases, with 15 bases lying between them. CDR3 DNA: TGCGCCAGCAGCCTCAAGAGCGGACGCTTGAACACTGAAGCTTTCTTT. Translation gives CASSLKSGRLNTEAFF.

The gene calls are TRBV7-2 and TRBJ1-2; 7 bases align to TRBD1. Trimming at V came to 1 base and at J to 0 bases, leaving 5 bases not matched to a gene. Germline lookup yields CDR1 SGHTA and CDR2 FQGNSA. The CDR3 runs to 16 residues. CDR3: CASSLDGTAANYGYTF. CDR3 nucleotide sequence: TGTGCCAGCAGCTTAGATGGGACAGCAGCTAACTATGGCTACACCTTC. The entire variable domain, with the rest obtained from reference TRBV7-2 and TRBJ1-2, is as follows: GAGVSQSPSNKVTEKGKDVELRCDPISGHTALYWYRQSLGQGLEFLIYFQGNSAPDKSGLPSDRFSAERTGGSVSTLTIQRTQQEDSAVYLCASSLDGTAANYGYTFGSGTRLTVV.

This chain links TRBV6-5 with TRBJ1-1; D perhaps matches TRBD1 (5 bases). CDR1 and CDR2 from the germline V gene are MNHEY and SVGAGI. V lost 6 bases and J lost 7, with 12 bases in between. The length of the CDR3 is 12 residues. The CDR3 bases are TGTGCCAGCAGACGGGACTCGCTTGAAGCTTTCTTT. Protein sequence: CASRRDSLEAFF.

The chain employs TRBV28 and TRBJ1-5, with D possibly TRBD1 on 5 matching bases. V was trimmed by 6 bases and J by 0 bases, leaving 9 bases between them. This CDR3 is 14 amino acids long. The germline gives CDR1 MDHEN, CDR2 SYDVKM. DNA of the CDR3: TGTGCCAGCAGGAGACAGTATAGCAATCAGCCCCAGCATTTT. Translating it yields CASRRQYSNQPQHF.

The rearrangement joins TRBV6-1 to TRBJ2-1, with TRBD2 identical over 15 bases. From germline, CDR1 is MNHNS and CDR2 SASEGT. This CDR3 has 15 residues. V shed 5 bases and J 7 bases; nucleotides not matched to a gene: 3. CDR3 bases: TGTGCCAGCAGTACCGGGACTAGCGGGGGGAATGAGCAGTTCTTC. It is translated as CASSTGTSGGNEQFF.

The chain employs TRBV28 and TRBJ2-3; TRBD2 aligns across 11 bases. Trimming at V came to 5 bases and at J to 1 base, leaving 2 bases not matched to a gene. There are 15 residues in the CDR3. Germline lookup yields CDR1 MDHEN and CDR2 SYDVKM. CDR3 loop: CASSPLAGGTDTQYF. CDR3 sequence (DNA): TGTGCCAGCAGTCCACTAGCGGGGGGCACAGATACGCAGTATTTT.

The chain uses TRBV9 and TRBJ2-7; 10 nucleotides match TRBD1. V trimming: 3 bases; J trimming: 1 base; junction bases outside the gene matches: 1. The germline V gene encodes CDR1 SGDLS and CDR2 YYNGEE. This CDR3 has 14 residues. This chain's CDR3 is CASSGDRGSYEQYF. The CDR3 DNA follows: TGTGCCAGCAGCGGGGACAGGGGATCCTACGAGCAGTACTTC.

V and J are TRBV30 and TRBJ1-1, with 10 positions matching TRBD1. Germline CDR1 reads GTSNPN; CDR2 reads SVGIG (reference sequence). V shed 2 bases, J shed 3 bases, and the junction held 3 bases outside the gene matches. The CDR3 is 14 amino acids. The CDR3: CAWSRDRGDTEAFF. The CDR3, as DNA: TGTGCCTGGAGTCGGGACAGGGGAGACACTGAAGCTTTCTTT.

The chain recombines TRBV27 with TRBJ1-1; D perhaps matches TRBD1 (6 bases). CDR3 length: 14 amino acids. CDR1 and CDR2 (germline): MNHEY, SMNVEV (reference sequence). V lost 8 bases and J 4 bases, leaving 17 bases between the germline ends. CDR3 amino acids: CASRAGRGSTEAFF. The CDR3 DNA sequence: TGTGCCAGCCGAGCCGGAAGGGGGAGCACTGAAGCTTTCTTT.

This chain links TRBV27 with TRBJ2-7; D not resolved. CDR3 length: 12 amino acids. V was pared by 5 bases and J by 0 bases, with 5 bases between. Germline V gene lookup returns CDR1 MNHEY and CDR2 SMNVEV (reference sequence). CDR3 in DNA: TGTGCCAGCAGTCCTAACTCCTACGAGCAGTACTTC. Its translation is CASSPNSYEQYF.

J is TRBJ2-2 and V is TRBV29-1, with a tentative D call TRBD2 (7 bases). V lost 6 bases and J 4 bases, leaving 18 bases between the germline ends. Germline CDR1 is SQVTM and CDR2 is ANQGSEA. The CDR3 runs 15 residues. The CDR3 loop is CSVGGPLGSTGELFF. The CDR3 DNA reads as TGCAGCGTGGGGGGGCCCCTGGGGAGCACCGGGGAGCTGTTTTTT.